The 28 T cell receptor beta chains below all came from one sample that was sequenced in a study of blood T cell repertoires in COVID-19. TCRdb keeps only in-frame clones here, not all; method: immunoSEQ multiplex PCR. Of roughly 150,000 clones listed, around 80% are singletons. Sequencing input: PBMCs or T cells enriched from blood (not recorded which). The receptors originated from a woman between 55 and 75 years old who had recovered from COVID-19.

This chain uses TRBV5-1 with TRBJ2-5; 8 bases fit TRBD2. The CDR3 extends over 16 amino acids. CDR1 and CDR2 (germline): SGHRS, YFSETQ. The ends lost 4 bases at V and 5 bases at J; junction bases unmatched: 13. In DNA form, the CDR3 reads TGCGCCAGCAGCCCGGGGGGGGGACTCGCGGAGGAGACCCAGTACTTC. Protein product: CASSPGGGLAEETQYF. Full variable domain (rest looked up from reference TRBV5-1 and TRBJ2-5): KAGVTQTPRYLIKTRGQQVTLSCSPISGHRSVSWYQQTPGQGLQFLFEYFSETQRNKGNFPGRFSGRQFSNSRSEMNVSTLELGDSALYLCASSPGGGLAEETQYFGPGTRLLVL.

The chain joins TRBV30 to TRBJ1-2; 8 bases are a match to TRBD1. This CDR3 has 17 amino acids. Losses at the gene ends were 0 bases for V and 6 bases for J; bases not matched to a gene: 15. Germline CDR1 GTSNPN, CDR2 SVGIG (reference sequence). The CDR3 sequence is CAWSVKGARGHGNGYTF. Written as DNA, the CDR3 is TGTGCCTGGAGTGTAAAGGGTGCCAGGGGGCATGGTAATGGCTACACCTTC.

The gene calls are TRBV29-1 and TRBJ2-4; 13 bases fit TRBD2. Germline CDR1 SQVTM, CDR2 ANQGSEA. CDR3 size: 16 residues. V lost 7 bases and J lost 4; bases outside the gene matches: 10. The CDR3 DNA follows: TGCAGCGCTCGACTAGCGGGGGGCCAGACAAAAAACATTCAGTACTTC. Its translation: CSARLAGGQTKNIQYF.

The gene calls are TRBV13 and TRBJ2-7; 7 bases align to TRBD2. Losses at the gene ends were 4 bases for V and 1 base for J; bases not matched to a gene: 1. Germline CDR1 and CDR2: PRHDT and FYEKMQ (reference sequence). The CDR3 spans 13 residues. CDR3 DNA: TGTGCCAGCAGCTCGGGACTATCCTACGAGCAGTACTTC. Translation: CASSSGLSYEQYF.

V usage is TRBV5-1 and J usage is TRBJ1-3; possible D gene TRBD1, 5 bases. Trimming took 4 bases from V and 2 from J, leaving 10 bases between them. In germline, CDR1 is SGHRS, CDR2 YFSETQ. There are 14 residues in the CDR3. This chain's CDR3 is CASSPTGTGNTIYF. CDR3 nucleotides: TGCGCCAGCAGCCCAACAGGAACTGGAAACACCATATATTTT.

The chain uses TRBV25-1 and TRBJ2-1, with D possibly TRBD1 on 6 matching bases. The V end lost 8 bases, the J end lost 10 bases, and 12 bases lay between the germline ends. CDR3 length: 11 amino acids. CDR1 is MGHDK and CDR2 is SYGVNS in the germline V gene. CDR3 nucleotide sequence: TGTGCCAGCCGTACAGGGACCGAGCAGTTCTTC. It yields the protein CASRTGTEQFF.

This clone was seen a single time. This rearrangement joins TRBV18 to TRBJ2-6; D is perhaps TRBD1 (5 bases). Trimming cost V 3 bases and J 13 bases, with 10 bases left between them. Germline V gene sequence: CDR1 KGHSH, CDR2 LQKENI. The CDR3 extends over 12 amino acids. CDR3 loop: CASSPSTGVLTF. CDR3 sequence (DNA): TGTGCCAGCTCACCGTCCACAGGAGTCCTGACTTTC.

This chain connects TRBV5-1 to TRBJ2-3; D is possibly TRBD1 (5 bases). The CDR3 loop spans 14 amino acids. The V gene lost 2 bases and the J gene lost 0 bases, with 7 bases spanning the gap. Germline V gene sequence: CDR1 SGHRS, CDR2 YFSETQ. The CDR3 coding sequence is TGCGCCAGCAGCTTAGCAGGGAGCACAGATACGCAGTATTTT. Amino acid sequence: CASSLAGSTDTQYF.

The CDR3: CASSFIGLGSSYNEQFF. The CDR3 DNA reads TGTGCCAGCAGTTTTATAGGCTTGGGGAGCTCCTACAATGAGCAGTTCTTC. The chain links TRBV27 to TRBJ2-1; D may be TRBD2 (5 bases). The CDR3 contains 17 residues. Germline lookup yields CDR1 MNHEY and CDR2 SMNVEV (reference sequence). V was cut by 3 bases and J by 0 bases, with 15 bases left in between.

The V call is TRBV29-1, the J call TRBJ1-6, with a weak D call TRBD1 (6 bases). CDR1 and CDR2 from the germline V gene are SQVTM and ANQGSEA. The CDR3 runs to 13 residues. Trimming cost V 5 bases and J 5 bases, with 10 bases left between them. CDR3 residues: CSVRDTDNSPLHF. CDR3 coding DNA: TGCAGCGTTAGGGACACCGATAATTCACCCCTCCACTTT.

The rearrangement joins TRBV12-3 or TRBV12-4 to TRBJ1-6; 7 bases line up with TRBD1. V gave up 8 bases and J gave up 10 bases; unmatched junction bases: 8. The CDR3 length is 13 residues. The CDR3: CASQRDSRSPLHF. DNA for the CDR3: TGTGCCAGCCAGAGGGACAGTAGATCACCCCTCCACTTT.

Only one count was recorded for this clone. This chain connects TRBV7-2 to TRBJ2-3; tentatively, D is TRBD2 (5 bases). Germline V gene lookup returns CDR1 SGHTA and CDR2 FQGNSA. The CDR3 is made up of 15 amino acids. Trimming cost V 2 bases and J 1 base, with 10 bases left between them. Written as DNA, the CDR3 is TGTGCCAGCAGCTTATACCGGGGTGGCACAGATACGCAGTATTTT. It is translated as CASSLYRGGTDTQYF. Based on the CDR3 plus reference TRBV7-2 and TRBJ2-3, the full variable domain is GAGVSQSPSNKVTEKGKDVELRCDPISGHTALYWYRQSLGQGLEFLIYFQGNSAPDKSGLPSDRFSAERTGGSVSTLTIQRTQQEDSAVYLCASSLYRGGTDTQYFGPGTRLTVL.

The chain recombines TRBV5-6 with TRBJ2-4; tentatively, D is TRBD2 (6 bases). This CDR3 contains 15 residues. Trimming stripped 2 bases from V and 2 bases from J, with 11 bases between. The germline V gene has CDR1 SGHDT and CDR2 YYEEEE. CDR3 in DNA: TGTGCCAGCAGCTTAACCGGGGACTCCAAAAACATTCAGTACTTC. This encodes CASSLTGDSKNIQYF.

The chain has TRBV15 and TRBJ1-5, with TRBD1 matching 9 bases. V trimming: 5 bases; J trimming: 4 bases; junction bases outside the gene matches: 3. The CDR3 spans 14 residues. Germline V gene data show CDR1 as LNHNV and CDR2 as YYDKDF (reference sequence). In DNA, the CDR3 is TGTGCCACCAGCGGGACAGGGCTTAATCAGCCCCAGCATTTT. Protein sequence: CATSGTGLNQPQHF.

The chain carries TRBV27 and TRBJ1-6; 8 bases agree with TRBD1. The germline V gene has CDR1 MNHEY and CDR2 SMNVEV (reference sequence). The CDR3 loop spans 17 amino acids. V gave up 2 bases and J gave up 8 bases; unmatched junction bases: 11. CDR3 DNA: TGTGCCAGCAGTTTAAATCCCGGACAGGGCGGGCATTCACCCCTCCACTTT. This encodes CASSLNPGQGGHSPLHF.

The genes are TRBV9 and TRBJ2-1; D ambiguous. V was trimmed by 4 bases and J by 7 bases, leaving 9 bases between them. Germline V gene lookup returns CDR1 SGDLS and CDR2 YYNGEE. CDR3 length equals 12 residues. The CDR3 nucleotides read TGTGCCAGCAGCCCTAACTTAAATGAGCAGTTCTTC. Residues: CASSPNLNEQFF.

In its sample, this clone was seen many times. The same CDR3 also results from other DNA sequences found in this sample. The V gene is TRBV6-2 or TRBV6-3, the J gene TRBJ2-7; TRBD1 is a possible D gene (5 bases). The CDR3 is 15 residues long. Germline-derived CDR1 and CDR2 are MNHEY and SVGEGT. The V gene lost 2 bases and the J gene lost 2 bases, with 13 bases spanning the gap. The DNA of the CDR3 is TGTGCCAGCAGTTACGGGGCACCGCATGCCTACGAGCAGTACTTC. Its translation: CASSYGAPHAYEQYF.

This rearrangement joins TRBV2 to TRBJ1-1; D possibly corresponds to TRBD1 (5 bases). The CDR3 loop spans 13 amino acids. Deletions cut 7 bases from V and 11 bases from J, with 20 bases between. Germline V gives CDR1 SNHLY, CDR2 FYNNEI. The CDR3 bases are TGTGCCAGCACCGGGTCCCGGGGGTCCGATGCTTTCTTT. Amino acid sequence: CASTGSRGSDAFF.

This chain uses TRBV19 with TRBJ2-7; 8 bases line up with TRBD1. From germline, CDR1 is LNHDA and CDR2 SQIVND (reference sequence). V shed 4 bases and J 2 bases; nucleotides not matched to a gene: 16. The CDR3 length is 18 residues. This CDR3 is CASSNYRTLDRETYEQYF. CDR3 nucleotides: TGTGCCAGTAGTAACTATAGAACTTTGGACAGGGAGACCTACGAGCAGTACTTC.

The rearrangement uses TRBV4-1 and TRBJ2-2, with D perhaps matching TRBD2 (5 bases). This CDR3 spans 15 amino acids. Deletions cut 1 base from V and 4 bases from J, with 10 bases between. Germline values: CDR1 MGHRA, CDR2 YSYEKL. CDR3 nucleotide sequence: TGCGCCAGCAGCCAAGTTACTAGACCCACCGGGGAGCTGTTTTTT. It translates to CASSQVTRPTGELFF.

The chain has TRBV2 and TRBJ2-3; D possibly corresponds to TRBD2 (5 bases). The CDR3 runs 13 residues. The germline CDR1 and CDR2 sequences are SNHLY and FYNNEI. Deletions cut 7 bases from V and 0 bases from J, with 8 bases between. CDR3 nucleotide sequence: TGTGCCAGCAAAACGGGAAGCACAGATACGCAGTATTTT. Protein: CASKTGSTDTQYF.

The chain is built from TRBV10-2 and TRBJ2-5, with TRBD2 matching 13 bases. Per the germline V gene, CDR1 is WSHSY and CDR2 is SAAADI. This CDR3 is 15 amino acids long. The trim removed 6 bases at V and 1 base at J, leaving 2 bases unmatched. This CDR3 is CASRGTSGAQETQYF. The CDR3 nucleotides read TGCGCCAGCAGGGGGACTAGCGGGGCCCAAGAGACCCAGTACTTC.

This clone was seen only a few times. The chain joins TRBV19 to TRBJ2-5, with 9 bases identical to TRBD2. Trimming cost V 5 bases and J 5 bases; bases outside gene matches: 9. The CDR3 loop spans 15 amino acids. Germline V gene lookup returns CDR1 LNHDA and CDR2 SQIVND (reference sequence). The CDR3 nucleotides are TGTGCCAGTAGTGTTAGGGCGGGGGGGCCGGAGACCCAGTACTTC. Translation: CASSVRAGGPETQYF.

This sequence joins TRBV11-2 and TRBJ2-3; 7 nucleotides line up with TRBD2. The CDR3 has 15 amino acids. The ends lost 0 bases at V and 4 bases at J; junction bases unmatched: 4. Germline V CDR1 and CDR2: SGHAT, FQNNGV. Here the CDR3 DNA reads TGTGCCAGCAGCTTAGACTGGCTAGCGGCAGATACGCAGTATTTT. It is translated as CASSLDWLAADTQYF.

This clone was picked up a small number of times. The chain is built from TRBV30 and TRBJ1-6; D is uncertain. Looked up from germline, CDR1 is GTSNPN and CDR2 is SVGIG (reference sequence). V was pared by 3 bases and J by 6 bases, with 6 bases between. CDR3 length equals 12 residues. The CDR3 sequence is CAWRQFNSPLHF. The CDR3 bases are TGTGCCTGGAGACAGTTTAATTCACCCCTCCACTTT.

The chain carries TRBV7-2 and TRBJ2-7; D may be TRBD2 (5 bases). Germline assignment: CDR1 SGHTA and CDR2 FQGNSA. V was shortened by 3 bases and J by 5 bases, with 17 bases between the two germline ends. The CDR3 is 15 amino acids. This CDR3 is CASSFPGRGIHEQYF. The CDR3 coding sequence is TGTGCCAGCAGCTTCCCCGGACGGGGTATCCACGAGCAGTACTTC.

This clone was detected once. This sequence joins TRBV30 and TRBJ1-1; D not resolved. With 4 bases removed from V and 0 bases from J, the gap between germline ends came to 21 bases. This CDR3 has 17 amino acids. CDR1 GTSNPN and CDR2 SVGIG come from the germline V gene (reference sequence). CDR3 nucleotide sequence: TGTGCCTGGAATTTAGCGACGAGAGTCATCGTGAACACTGAAGCTTTCTTT. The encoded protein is CAWNLATRVIVNTEAFF.

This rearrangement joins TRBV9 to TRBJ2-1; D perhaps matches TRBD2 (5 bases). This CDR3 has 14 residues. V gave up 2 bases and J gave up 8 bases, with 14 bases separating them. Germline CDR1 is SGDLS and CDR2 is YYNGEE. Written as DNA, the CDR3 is TGTGCCAGCAGCGTCGATCTAGCTAGCTATGAGCAGTTCTTC. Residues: CASSVDLASYEQFF.